The rows below give T cell receptor beta chains drawn from one sample of a study of shared clonotypes between healthy human individuals. Assay used: immunoSEQ multiplex PCR; TCRdb lists only in-frame clones, some missing. The data contain over 1.5 million clones, 95% to 99% of them singletons. The sample taken for sequencing was naive CD4+ T cells sorted from blood. These receptor sequences come from a man aged 25 to 40 in good health. CDR3s leave out the opening cysteine and the closing phenylalanine or tryptophan.

TRBV10-1	TRBJ1-2	ASTQGAHYGYT
TRBV5-6	TRBJ2-3	ASTNVASGLTDTQY
TRBV9	TRBJ2-7	ASSVKYSAMLTGTYEQY
TRBV7-2	TRBJ2-3	ASSLEWGTDTQY
TRBV19	TRBJ1-2	ASSPGQGSYGYT
TRBV7-2	TRBJ2-2	ASSFRGGMNTGELF
TRBV28	TRBJ2-1	ASSSAGGPLEQF
TRBV6-1	TRBJ2-7	ASSEPGTRLYEQY
TRBV28	TRBJ2-7	ASSLYLGPSYEQY
TRBV23-1	TRBJ2-7	ASSQSGDRPSYEQY
TRBV30	TRBJ2-3	AWSGGGVDTQY
TRBV27	TRBJ1-5	ASSLSNTGRNQPQH
TRBV28	TRBJ2-3	ASSLSVALGTQY
TRBV14	TRBJ1-2	ASSFRDLGYGYT
TRBV5-1	TRBJ2-6	ASTGISGANVLT
TRBV2	TRBJ1-1	ASSEGVDTEAF
TRBV6-6	TRBJ1-2	ASNQGAQGGYGYT
TRBV5-1	TRBJ1-4	ASSRDRIPTNEKLF
TRBV9	TRBJ2-2	ASSVATSGSRELF
TRBV27	TRBJ2-2	ASSLFGGTNTGELF
TRBV7-9	TRBJ2-7	ASSLYGQDNDEQY
TRBV7-2	TRBJ1-2	ASSLVGADGYT